The 19 T cell receptor beta chains presented below share a single source sample, sequenced in a study of STAT5B mutations in CD4+ large granular lymphocyte leukemia. The repertoire was sequenced with immunoSEQ multiplex PCR; TCRdb's copy has only in-frame clones and lacks some. The sample has about 38,000 clones; approximately 85% are singletons. The sample taken for sequencing was CD4+ T cells from blood buffy coats. These receptors came from a human donor in good health.

The CDR3 DNA is TGTGCCAGTACCGTACAGGGGCCCAACTATGGCTACACCTTC. Translated: CASTVQGPNYGYTF. The rearrangement joins TRBV19 to TRBJ1-2, with TRBD1 matching over 7 bases. Germline loops: CDR1 LNHDA, CDR2 SQIVND (reference sequence). The V gene end was trimmed by 7 bases and the J gene end by 2 bases; junction bases not matched to a gene: 7. The CDR3 has 14 amino acids. The complete variable domain, with remaining parts taken from reference TRBV19 and TRBJ1-2, reads DGGITQSPKYLFRKEGQNVTLSCEQNLNHDAMYWYRQDPGQGLRLIYYSQIVNDFQKGDIAEGYSVSREKKESFPLTVTSAQKNPTAFYLCASTVQGPNYGYTFGSGTRLTVV.

V and J are TRBV7-2 and TRBJ2-3, with D possibly TRBD1 on 5 matching bases. V was clipped by 1 base and J by 1 base, with 12 bases between them. The CDR3 has 16 amino acids. Germline V gives CDR1 SGHTA, CDR2 FQGNSA. CDR3 nucleotide sequence: TGTGCCAGCAGCTTAGTAGGACAAACACGCACAGATACGCAGTATTTT. Translating it yields CASSLVGQTRTDTQYF. The entire variable domain, with the rest obtained from reference TRBV7-2 and TRBJ2-3, is as follows: GAGVSQSPSNKVTEKGKDVELRCDPISGHTALYWYRQSLGQGLEFLIYFQGNSAPDKSGLPSDRFSAERTGGSVSTLTIQRTQQEDSAVYLCASSLVGQTRTDTQYFGPGTRLTVL.

The genes are TRBV11-3 and TRBJ2-1; 8 nucleotides match TRBD2. The CDR3 has 16 amino acids. The germline V gene encodes CDR1 SGHNT and CDR2 YENEEA. J was trimmed by 8 bases and V by 0 bases; bases with no gene match: 9. The CDR3 is CASSLDGRGGRDEQFF. The CDR3 DNA follows: TGTGCCAGCAGCTTAGATGGTCGGGGGGGTAGGGATGAGCAGTTCTTC.

The gene calls are TRBV10-3 and TRBJ2-2, with 12 bases matching TRBD1. The CDR3 is 17 residues long. J was trimmed by 2 bases and V by 1 base; bases with no gene match: 2. In germline, CDR1 is ENHRY, CDR2 SYGVKD. CDR3: CAISELGTGGNTGELFF. The CDR3 DNA follows: TGTGCCATCAGTGAGTTGGGGACAGGGGGCAACACCGGGGAGCTGTTTTTT.

The chain uses TRBV4-3 and TRBJ1-5; tentatively, D is TRBD1 (5 bases). CDR1 is LGHNA, CDR2 YSLEER, per germline. The length of the CDR3 is 13 residues. V dropped 1 base and J dropped 5 bases, with 6 bases sitting between them. CDR3 region: CASSQGRDQPQHF. In DNA, the CDR3 is TGCGCCAGCAGCCAAGGCAGGGATCAGCCCCAGCATTTT.

The chain carries TRBV28 and TRBJ2-5; 7 bases line up with TRBD1. The CDR3 sequence is 13 residues long. Germline values: CDR1 MDHEN, CDR2 SYDVKM. V gave up 10 bases and J gave up 4 bases; unmatched junction bases: 9. CDR3 loop: CATLQGRVETQYF. Here the CDR3 DNA reads TGTGCCACCCTACAGGGGCGGGTAGAGACCCAGTACTTC.

This CDR3 reads CASSLGTGVDEQYF. CDR3 DNA sequence: TGCGCCAGCAGCTTGGGGACAGGGGTCGACGAGCAGTACTTC. The rearrangement uses TRBV5-1 and TRBJ2-7; TRBD1 agrees at 9 bases. Germline lookup yields CDR1 SGHRS and CDR2 YFSETQ. Trimming removed 0 bases from V and 5 bases from J; junction bases left unmatched: 3. The CDR3 is made up of 14 amino acids.

This chain uses TRBV4-1 with TRBJ2-3; D is ambiguous. The CDR3 covers 16 residues. Germline V gives CDR1 MGHRA, CDR2 YSYEKL. V gave up 1 base and J gave up 1 base, with 12 bases separating them. The CDR3 region is CASSQVDLPRTDTQYF. CDR3 DNA: TGCGCCAGCAGCCAAGTAGACCTACCCCGCACAGATACGCAGTATTTT.

The chain has TRBV6-5 and TRBJ1-1; possible D gene TRBD1, 5 bases. CDR1 is MNHEY, CDR2 SVGAGI, per germline. This CDR3 contains 12 residues. The ends were cut back, 2 bases at V and 8 bases at J, with 9 bases in the middle. CDR3 sequence reads: CASSYGDGEAFF. The DNA of the CDR3 is TGTGCCAGCAGTTACGGGGACGGGGAAGCTTTCTTT.

The rearrangement joins TRBV5-1 to TRBJ1-5; 8 bases match TRBD1. From germline, CDR1 is SGHRS and CDR2 YFSETQ. The V segment lost 0 bases and the J segment 4 bases; nucleotides outside the gene matches: 3. The CDR3 loop spans 15 amino acids. The CDR3 loop reads CASSLGQGANQPQHF. The CDR3 DNA reads as TGCGCCAGCAGCTTGGGTCAGGGGGCTAATCAGCCCCAGCATTTT.

The chain uses TRBV10-2 and TRBJ1-4; 7 bases map to TRBD1. The CDR3 is 15 amino acids. V trimming: 6 bases; J trimming: 5 bases; junction bases outside the gene matches: 9. Germline CDR1 reads WSHSY; CDR2 reads SAAADI. The CDR3 is CASSDTGTANEKLFF. As DNA, the CDR3 is TGCGCCAGCAGCGACACCGGGACAGCCAATGAAAAACTGTTTTTT.

The chain carries TRBV9 and TRBJ2-3, with 9 bases fitting TRBD1. Germline CDR1 and CDR2: SGDLS and YYNGEE. Unmatched junction bases numbered 7, after V lost 5 bases and J lost 3 bases. The CDR3 runs 15 residues. CDR3 in amino acids: CASSFTGGRTDTQYF. CDR3 bases: TGTGCCAGCAGTTTTACAGGGGGCCGAACAGATACGCAGTATTTT.

A few counts support this clone. The rearrangement uses TRBV25-1 and TRBJ2-5, with 7 bases that match TRBD2. V lost 7 bases and J lost 14; bases outside the gene matches: 10. Germline CDR1 reads MGHDK; CDR2 reads SYGVNS. The CDR3 has 11 amino acids. The CDR3 DNA follows: TGTGCCAGCACCCGGGGGGTCATCAATTACTTC. Amino acid sequence: CASTRGVINYF.

The chain carries TRBV4-1 and TRBJ1-5; D might be TRBD1 (6 bases). This CDR3 has 14 amino acids. With 0 bases removed from V and 9 bases from J, the gap between germline ends came to 12 bases. Germline assignment: CDR1 MGHRA and CDR2 YSYEKL. The chain's CDR3 is CASSQETGYRPQHF. The DNA for the CDR3 is TGCGCCAGCAGCCAAGAGACAGGATATCGGCCCCAGCATTTT.

The CDR3 DNA reads as TGTGCCAGCAGCGTAGGAACAGACTCCTACAATGAGCAGTTCTTC. Amino acids: CASSVGTDSYNEQFF. The chain recombines TRBV9 with TRBJ2-1; no clear D. V was clipped by 0 bases and J by 0 bases, with 7 bases between them. Germline CDR1 reads SGDLS; CDR2 reads YYNGEE. This CDR3 region has 15 residues. Drawing the rest from reference TRBV9 and TRBJ2-1, the complete variable domain is DSGVTQTPKHLITATGQRVTLRCSPRSGDLSVYWYQQSLDQGLQFLIQYYNGEERAKGNILERFSAQQFPDLHSELNLSSLELGDSALYFCASSVGTDSYNEQFFGPGTRLTVL.

The chain carries TRBV4-2 and TRBJ2-1; possibly TRBD1 for D (5 bases). V was clipped by 2 bases and J by 10 bases, with 12 bases between them. Germline values: CDR1 LGHNA, CDR2 YNFKEQ. This CDR3 spans 13 amino acids. The CDR3 is CASSQLLDREQFF. The CDR3 DNA reads TGTGCCAGCAGCCAACTGTTAGACAGAGAGCAGTTCTTC.

The chain links TRBV30 to TRBJ2-1; D unclear. The V end was cut by 3 bases, the J end by 5 bases, with 11 bases between. From germline, CDR1 is GTSNPN and CDR2 SVGIG (reference sequence). The CDR3 totals 13 residues. CDR3 in DNA: TGTGCCTGGAGCGGAGACTTCGACAATGAGCAGTTCTTC. Its translation: CAWSGDFDNEQFF.

The chain recombines TRBV7-9 with TRBJ1-1; 8 nucleotides align to TRBD1. The CDR3 is made up of 13 amino acids. V shed 3 bases and J 4 bases; nucleotides not matched to a gene: 1. CDR1 is SEHNR and CDR2 is FQNEAQ in the germline V gene (reference sequence). The CDR3, as DNA: TGTGCCAGCAGCTTCGGACAGGGCACTGAAGCTTTCTTT. The encoded protein is CASSFGQGTEAFF.

The chain has TRBV18 and TRBJ1-4; D may be TRBD1 (6 bases). The V and J ends lost 3 bases and 5 bases respectively, with 10 bases between them. Germline V gene sequence: CDR1 KGHSH, CDR2 LQKENI. The CDR3 loop spans 14 amino acids. The CDR3 is CASSPGGLNEKLFF. The CDR3 bases are TGTGCCAGCTCACCGGGGGGCCTGAATGAAAAACTGTTTTTT.